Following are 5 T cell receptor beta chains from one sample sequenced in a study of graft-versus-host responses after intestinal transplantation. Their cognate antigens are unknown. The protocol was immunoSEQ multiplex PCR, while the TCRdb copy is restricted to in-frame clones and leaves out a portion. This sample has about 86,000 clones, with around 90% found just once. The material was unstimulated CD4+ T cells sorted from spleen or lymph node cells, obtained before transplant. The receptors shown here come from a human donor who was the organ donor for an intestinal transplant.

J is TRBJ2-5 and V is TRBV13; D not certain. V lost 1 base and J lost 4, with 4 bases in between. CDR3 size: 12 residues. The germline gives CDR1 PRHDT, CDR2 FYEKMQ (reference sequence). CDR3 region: CASSLDRETQYF. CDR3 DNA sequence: TGTGCCAGCAGCTTAGATAGAGAGACCCAGTACTTC.

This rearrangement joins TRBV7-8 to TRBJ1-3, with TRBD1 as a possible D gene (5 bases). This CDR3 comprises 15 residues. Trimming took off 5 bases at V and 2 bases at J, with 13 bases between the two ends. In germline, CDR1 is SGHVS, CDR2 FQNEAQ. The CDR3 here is CASSPSWGTGNTIYF. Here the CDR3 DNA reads TGTGCCAGCAGCCCAAGCTGGGGCACTGGAAACACCATATATTTT. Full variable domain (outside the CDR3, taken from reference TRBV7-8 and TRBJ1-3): GAGVSQSPRYKVAKRGQDVALRCDPISGHVSLFWYQQALGQGPEFLTYFQNEAQLDKSGLPSDRFFAERPEGSVSTLKIQRTQQEDSAVYLCASSPSWGTGNTIYFGEGSWLTVV.

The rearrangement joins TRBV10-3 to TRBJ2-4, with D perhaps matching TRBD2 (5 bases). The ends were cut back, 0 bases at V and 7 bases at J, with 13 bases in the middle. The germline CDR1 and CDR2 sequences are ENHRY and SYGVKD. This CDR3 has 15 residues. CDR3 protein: CAISESAYPGNIQYF. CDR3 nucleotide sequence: TGTGCCATCAGTGAGTCGGCGTACCCGGGGAACATTCAGTACTTC.

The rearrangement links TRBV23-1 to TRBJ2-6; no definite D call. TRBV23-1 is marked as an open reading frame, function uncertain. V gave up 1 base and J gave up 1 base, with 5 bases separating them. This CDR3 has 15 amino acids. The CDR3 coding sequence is TGCGCCAGCAGTCAATTCTCGTCTGGGGCCAACGTCCTGACTTTC. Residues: CASSQFSSGANVLTF.

The CDR3 spells CASSLSAIRPSSYNSPLHF. Here the CDR3 DNA reads TGTGCCAGCAGTTTATCCGCCATTCGACCTAGCTCCTATAATTCACCCCTCCACTTT. The rearrangement uses TRBV27 and TRBJ1-6; D not certain. The germline gives CDR1 MNHEY, CDR2 SMNVEV (reference sequence). This CDR3 is built from 19 residues. V was trimmed by 0 bases and J by 0 bases, leaving 15 bases between them.